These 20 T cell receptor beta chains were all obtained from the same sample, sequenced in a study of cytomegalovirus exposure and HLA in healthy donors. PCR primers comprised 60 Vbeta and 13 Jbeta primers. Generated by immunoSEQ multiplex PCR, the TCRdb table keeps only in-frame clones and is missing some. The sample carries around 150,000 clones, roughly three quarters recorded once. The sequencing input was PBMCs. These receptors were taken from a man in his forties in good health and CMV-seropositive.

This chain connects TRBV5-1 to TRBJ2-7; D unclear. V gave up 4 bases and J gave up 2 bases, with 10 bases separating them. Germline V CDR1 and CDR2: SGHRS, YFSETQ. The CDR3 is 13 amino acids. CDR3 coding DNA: TGCGCCAGCAGCCCTGACATGGCCTACGAGCAGTACTTC. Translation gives CASSPDMAYEQYF.

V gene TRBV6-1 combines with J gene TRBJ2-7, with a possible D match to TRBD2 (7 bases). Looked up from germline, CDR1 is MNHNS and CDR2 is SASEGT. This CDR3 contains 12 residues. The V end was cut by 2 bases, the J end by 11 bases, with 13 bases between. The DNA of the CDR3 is TGTGCCAGCAGTGAAAGGGGGGGGAGGGAGTACTTC. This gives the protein CASSERGGREYF.

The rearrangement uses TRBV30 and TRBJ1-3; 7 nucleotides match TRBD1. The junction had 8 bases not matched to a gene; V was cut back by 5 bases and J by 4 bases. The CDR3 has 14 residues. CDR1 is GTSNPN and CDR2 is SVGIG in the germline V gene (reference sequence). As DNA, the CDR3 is TGTGCCTGGGCCGGACAGGTGGGGGGAAACACCATATATTTT. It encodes CAWAGQVGGNTIYF.

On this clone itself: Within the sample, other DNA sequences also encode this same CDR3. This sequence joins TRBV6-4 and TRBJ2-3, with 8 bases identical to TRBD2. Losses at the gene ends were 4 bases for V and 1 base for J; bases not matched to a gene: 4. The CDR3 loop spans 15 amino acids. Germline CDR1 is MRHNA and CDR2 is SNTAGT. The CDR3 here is CASSVGSGGTDTQYF. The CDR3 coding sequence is TGTGCCAGCAGTGTTGGTAGCGGGGGCACAGATACGCAGTATTTT.

CDR3 region: CAWKAGTGVSGSSYEQYF. The DNA for the CDR3 is TGTGCCTGGAAGGCCGGGACAGGGGTTAGTGGGAGCTCCTACGAGCAGTACTTC. The gene calls are TRBV30 and TRBJ2-5; 10 positions agree with TRBD1. The DNA end favors TRBJ2-7, so the J call may be wrong. Germline lookup yields CDR1 GTSNPN and CDR2 SVGIG (reference sequence). This CDR3 contains 18 residues.

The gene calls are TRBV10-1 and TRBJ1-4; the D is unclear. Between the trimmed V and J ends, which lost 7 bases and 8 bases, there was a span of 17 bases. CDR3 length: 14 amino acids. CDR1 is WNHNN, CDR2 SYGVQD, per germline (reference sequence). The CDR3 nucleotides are TGCGCCAGCATTAAGCGCGGACTGAGGGAAAAACTGTTTTTT. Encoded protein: CASIKRGLREKLFF.

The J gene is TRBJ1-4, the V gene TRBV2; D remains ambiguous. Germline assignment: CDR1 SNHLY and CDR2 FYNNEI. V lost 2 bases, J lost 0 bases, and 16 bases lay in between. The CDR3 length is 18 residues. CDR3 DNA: TGTGCCAGCAGTGAATACCCGCCCTACAGTGCAACTAATGAAAAACTGTTTTTT. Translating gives CASSEYPPYSATNEKLFF.

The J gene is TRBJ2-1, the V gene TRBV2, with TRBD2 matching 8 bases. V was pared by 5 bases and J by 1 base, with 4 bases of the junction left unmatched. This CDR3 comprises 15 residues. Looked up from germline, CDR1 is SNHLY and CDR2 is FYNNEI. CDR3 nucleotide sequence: TGTGCCAGCAGTCTTATAGCGGGGTCCTACAATGAGCAGTTCTTC. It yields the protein CASSLIAGSYNEQFF.

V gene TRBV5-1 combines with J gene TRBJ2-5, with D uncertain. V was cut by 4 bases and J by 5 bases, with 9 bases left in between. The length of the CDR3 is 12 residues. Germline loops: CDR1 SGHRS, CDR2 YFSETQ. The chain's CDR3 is CASSHLRETQYF. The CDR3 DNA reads TGCGCCAGCAGCCACCTACGGGAGACCCAGTACTTC.

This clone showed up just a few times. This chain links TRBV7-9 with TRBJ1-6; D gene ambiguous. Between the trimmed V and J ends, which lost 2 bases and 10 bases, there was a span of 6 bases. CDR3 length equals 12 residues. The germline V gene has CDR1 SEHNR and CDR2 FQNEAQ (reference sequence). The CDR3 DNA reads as TGTGCCAGCAGCTTAATCGGGTCACCCCTCCACTTT. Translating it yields CASSLIGSPLHF.

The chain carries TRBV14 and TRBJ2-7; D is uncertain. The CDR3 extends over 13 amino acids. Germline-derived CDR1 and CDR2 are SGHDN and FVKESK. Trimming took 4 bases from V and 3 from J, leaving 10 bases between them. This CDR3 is CASSRPGFYEQYF. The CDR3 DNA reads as TGTGCCAGCAGCCGACCCGGGTTCTACGAGCAGTACTTC.

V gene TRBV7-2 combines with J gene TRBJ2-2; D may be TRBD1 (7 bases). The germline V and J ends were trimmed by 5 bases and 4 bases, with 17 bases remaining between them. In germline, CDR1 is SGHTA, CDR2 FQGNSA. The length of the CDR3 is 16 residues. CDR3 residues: CASSINRGGSTGELFF. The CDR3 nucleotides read TGTGCCAGCAGCATTAACAGGGGAGGTAGCACCGGGGAGCTGTTTTTT.

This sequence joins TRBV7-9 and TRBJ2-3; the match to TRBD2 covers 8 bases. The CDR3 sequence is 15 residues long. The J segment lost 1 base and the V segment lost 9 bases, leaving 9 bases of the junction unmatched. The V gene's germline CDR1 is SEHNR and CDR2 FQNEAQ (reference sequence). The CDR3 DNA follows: TGTGCCAGGCACCGGGGGGGTATTGGCACAGATACGCAGTATTTT. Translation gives CARHRGGIGTDTQYF.

The CDR3 here is CASSQEAPTGGVTEAFF. CDR3 bases: TGCGCCAGCAGCCAAGAAGCCCCCACAGGGGGGGTCACTGAAGCTTTCTTT. The chain joins TRBV4-1 to TRBJ1-1, with 8 positions matching TRBD1. Germline trimming cut 0 bases from V and 4 bases from J; bases unmatched to any gene: 10. The CDR3 runs to 17 residues. Looked up from germline, CDR1 is MGHRA and CDR2 is YSYEKL.

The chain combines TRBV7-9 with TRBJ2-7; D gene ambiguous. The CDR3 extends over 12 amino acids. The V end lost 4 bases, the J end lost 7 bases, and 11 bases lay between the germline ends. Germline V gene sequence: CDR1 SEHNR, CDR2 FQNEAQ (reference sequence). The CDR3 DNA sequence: TGTGCCAGCAGCTCCCAGGCCTGGGAGCAGTACTTC. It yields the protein CASSSQAWEQYF.

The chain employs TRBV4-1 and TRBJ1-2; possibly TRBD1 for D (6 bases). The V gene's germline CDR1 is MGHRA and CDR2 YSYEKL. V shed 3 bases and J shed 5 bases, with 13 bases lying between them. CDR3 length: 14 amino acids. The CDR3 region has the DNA TGCGCCAGCAGCCAGGCTGGACAGCTTTATGGCTACACCTTC. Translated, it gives CASSQAGQLYGYTF.

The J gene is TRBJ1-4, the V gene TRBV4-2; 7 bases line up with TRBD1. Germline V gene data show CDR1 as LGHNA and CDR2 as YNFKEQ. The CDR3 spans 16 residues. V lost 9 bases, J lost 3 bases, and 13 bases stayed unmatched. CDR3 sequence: CASLGRATGANEKLFF. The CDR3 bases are TGTGCCAGTCTCGGCCGGGCCACAGGGGCTAATGAAAAACTGTTTTTT.

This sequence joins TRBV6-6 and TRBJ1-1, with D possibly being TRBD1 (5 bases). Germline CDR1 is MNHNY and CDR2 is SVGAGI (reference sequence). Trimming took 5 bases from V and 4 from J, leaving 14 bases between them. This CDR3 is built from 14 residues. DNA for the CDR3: TGTGCCAGCAGTATTCCAGGGCAGCTCACTGAAGCTTTCTTT. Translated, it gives CASSIPGQLTEAFF.

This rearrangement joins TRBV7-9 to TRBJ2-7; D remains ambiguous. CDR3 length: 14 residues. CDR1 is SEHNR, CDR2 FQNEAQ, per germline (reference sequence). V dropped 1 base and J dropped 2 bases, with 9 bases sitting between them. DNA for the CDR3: TGTGCCAGCAGCTTAGGTAGTCAACCCTACGAGCAGTACTTC. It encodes CASSLGSQPYEQYF.

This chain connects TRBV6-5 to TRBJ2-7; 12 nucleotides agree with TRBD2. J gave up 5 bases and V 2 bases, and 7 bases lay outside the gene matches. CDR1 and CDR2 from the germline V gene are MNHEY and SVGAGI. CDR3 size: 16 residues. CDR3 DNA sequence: TGTGCCAGCAGTTACAGGACTAGCGGGGATAGTAACGAGCAGTACTTC. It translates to CASSYRTSGDSNEQYF.